A selection of T cell receptor beta chains follows, all from one sample in a study of T cells in tumors after PD-1 blockade. Repertoires were generated with immunoSEQ multiplex PCR, while TCRdb's copy carries only in-frame clones and drops some. The profile shows under 50,000 clones, more than 60% of them singletons. The sequenced sample was PBMCs, obtained before anti-PD-1 therapy. The receptors derive from a human donor with advanced basal cell or squamous cell carcinoma (not recorded which). CDR3s include the opening cysteine and the closing phenylalanine or tryptophan.

CDR3aa | v_gene
CASSSPGGALWTNEKLFF | TRBV11-3
CASSYDRGIVF | TRBV6-6
CASTLQETQYF | TRBV5-1
CASSLGSSVTDTQYF | TRBV27
CASHLVFPPGELFF | TRBV27
CASSYLAGSSYEQYF | TRBV11-3
CASSQRGGRTYEQYF | TRBV6-5
CASSSQSGFTYEQYF | TRBV5-1
CSVEYSTDTQYF | TRBV29-1
CASSTQQLGYTF | TRBV19
CASSSTGPQETQYF | TRBV28
CASSGLAGYNEQFF | TRBV2
CASSFGVLSYNEQFF | TRBV27
CASSSPAGGNEKLFF | TRBV27
CASSQEEREWETQYF | TRBV3-1/TRBV3-2
CASSEPWTNGKLFF | TRBV25-1
CASSLAPKGEAFF | TRBV11-1
CASSLGGGSGTDTQYF | TRBV5-1
CASSDSYEQYF | TRBV6-1
CASSRTTREKLFF | TRBV28
CASQGSNEKLFF | TRBV14
CASSQLTNTEAFF | TRBV5-4
CASSPRWQETQYF | TRBV27
CASSLEIGGIQETQYF | TRBV5-1
CASRETSGYNEQFF | TRBV2
CASSINGQEVSPLHF | TRBV19
CASGGSVRGAGTDTQYF | TRBV9
CASSRRTGQPQHF | TRBV12-3/TRBV12-4
CASSTGTSGTSYEQYF | TRBV28
CASSVYGQTQETQYF | TRBV7-2
CASSPQRQSVYGYTF | TRBV18
CSEITGEDTQYF | TRBV29-1
CASSRQGNTGELFF | TRBV6-6
CSAELPSGGTTGTQYF | TRBV29-1
CASSDRTGGTDTQYF | TRBV6-1
CASSPDSSYEQYF | TRBV5-5
CASSLGSRVDTQYF | TRBV5-1
CASSLAGVREQYF | TRBV7-2
CASSLRGPREKLFF | TRBV5-1
CASSLVDLEAFF | TRBV5-8
CASSQGQGARGEQYF | TRBV4-2
CASSPQTSVEETQYF | TRBV5-1
CASSFSGFYEQYF | TRBV7-8
CASSIAAWGHRGYEQYF | TRBV19
CATSDPLAGGPGEQFF | TRBV24-1
CASRILGTAYGYTF | TRBV5-1
CASSLGPDYEQYF | TRBV12-3/TRBV12-4
CAISVGFSSYNEQFF | TRBV10-3
CASKTGGISGANVLTF | TRBV11-3
CASSFRVDGTDTQYF | TRBV27
CSVERGLGDEQYF | TRBV29-1
CASSTDGIAYEQYF | TRBV6-6
CASSLGGDSGYTF | TRBV3-1/TRBV3-2
CASSEDRGLGAGRETQYF | TRBV2
CASSLPGGELEQYF | TRBV28
CASSLSEYSKQFF | TRBV5-1
CASSYSSGSFLSEQFF | TRBV5-1
CASSYSGNRGNQPQHF | TRBV6-6
CSAPGTALSTDTQYF | TRBV29-1